One and the same sample provided the 3 T cell receptor beta chains below, sequenced in a study of response to subunit inactivated influenza vaccine (dated by TCRdb to the late 2010s). Receptor amplification or capture employed RT-PCR. The sequencer was an Illumina HiSeq 2500. The public sequencing data were trimmed at Q25 with fastp and processed into clonotypes with MiXCR by TCRdb, which kept only in-frame beta chains. Rows are combined by CDR3 protein, so each entry shows the most common genes and DNA. For this sample the table gives hundreds of thousands of distinct CDR3 sequences, of which less than 8% were detected only once. Of the sample, about an eighth is held by the ten largest clones. This material consisted of PBMCs from blood, taken less than 25 months after vaccination. The source is a man between 50 and 75 years old who received an inactivated influenza vaccine. Donor details come from another sample of the same person, matched by shared clones.

The chain has TRBV27 and TRBJ1-1; 7 nucleotides agree with TRBD1. The CDR3 loop spans 15 amino acids. CDR1 is MNHEY, CDR2 SMNVEV, per germline (reference sequence). J lost 2 bases, V lost 5 bases, and 8 bases had no gene match. The CDR3 bases are TGTGCCAGCAGTATCACCGGGACAGTCAACACTGAAGCTTTCTTT. The encoded protein is CASSITGTVNTEAFF.

In this sample, this clonotype turned up a few times. CDR3 sequence: CASRETGVETQYF. CDR3 bases: TGTGCCAGCAGAGAGACGGGAGTAGAGACCCAGTACTTC. The chain carries TRBV28 and TRBJ2-5, with TRBD2 as a possible D gene (6 bases). V lost 6 bases and J 4 bases, leaving 12 bases between the germline ends. Germline assignment: CDR1 MDHEN and CDR2 SYDVKM. The CDR3 contains 13 residues.

V gene TRBV20-1 combines with J gene TRBJ2-3, with 11 bases that match TRBD2. J lost 2 bases, V lost 5 bases, and 9 bases had no gene match. Per germline, CDR1 DFQATT and CDR2 SNEGSKA (reference sequence). The CDR3 is 16 residues long. This CDR3 is CSAGGTSGGNTDTQYF. In DNA form, the CDR3 reads TGCAGTGCTGGCGGCACTAGCGGGGGCAACACAGATACGCAGTATTTT.